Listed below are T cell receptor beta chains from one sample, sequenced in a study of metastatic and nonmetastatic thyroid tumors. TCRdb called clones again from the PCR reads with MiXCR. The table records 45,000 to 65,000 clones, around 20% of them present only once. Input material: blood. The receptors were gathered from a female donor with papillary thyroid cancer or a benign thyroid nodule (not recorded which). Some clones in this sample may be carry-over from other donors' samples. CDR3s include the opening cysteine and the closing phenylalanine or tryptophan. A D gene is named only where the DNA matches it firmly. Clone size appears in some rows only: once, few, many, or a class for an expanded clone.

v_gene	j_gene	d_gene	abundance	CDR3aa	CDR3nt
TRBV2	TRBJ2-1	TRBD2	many	CASISTPLAGGLYNEQFF	TGTGCCAGCATCTCGACCCCTTTAGCGGGAGGGCTCTACAATGAGCAGTTCTTC
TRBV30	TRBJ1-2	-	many	CAWSVRQGFGYTF	TGTGCCTGGAGTGTACGTCAGGGGTTTGGCTACACCTTC
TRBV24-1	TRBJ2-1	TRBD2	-	CATSGGLAGVQEQFF	TGTGCCACCAGCGGTGGACTAGCGGGAGTGCAGGAGCAGTTCTTC
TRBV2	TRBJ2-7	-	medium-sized	CASSEPRGGEQYF	TGTGCCAGCAGTGAACCGAGGGGGGGCGAGCAGTACTTC
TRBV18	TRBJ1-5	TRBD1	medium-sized	CASSPGTDRAPQHF	TGTGCCAGCTCACCGGGGACAGATCGGGCTCCCCAGCATTTT
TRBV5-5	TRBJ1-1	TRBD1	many	CASSAHTGASTAFF	TGTGCCAGCAGCGCCCATACAGGGGCCAGTACAGCTTTCTTT
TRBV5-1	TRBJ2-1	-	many	CASSGGWTPPDNEQFF	TGCGCCAGCAGCGGAGGGTGGACCCCGCCCGACAATGAGCAGTTCTTC
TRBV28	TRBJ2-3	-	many	CASSQGGYTQYF	TGTGCCAGCAGCCAAGGCGGGTATACGCAGTATTTT
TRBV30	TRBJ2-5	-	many	CAWSAGPTLETQYF	TGTGCCTGGAGTGCCGGGCCTACGTTGGAGACCCAGTACTTC
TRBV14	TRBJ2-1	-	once	CASSRQARSYTEQFF	TGTGCCAGCAGCCGACAGGCCAGGTCCTACACTGAGCAGTTCTTC
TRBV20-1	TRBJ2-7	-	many	CSARVTATLSSEQYF	TGCAGTGCTAGAGTTACGGCGACCCTAAGCTCCGAGCAGTACTTC
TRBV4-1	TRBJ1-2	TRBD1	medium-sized	CASSQDSTGTGFYGYTF	TGCGCCAGCAGCCAAGACTCCACCGGGACAGGGTTCTATGGCTACACCTTC
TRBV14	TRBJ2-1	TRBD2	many	CASSQDLAGRRSSYNEQFF	TGTGCCAGCAGCCAAGATCTAGCGGGCCGGCGGAGCTCCTACAATGAGCAGTTCTTC
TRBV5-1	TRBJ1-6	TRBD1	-	CASSLARTGRSPLHF	TGCGCCAGCAGCTTGGCCCGGACAGGACGATCACCCCTCCACTTT
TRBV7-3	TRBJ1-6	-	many	CASSLSWFSPLHF	TGTGCCAGCAGCTTAAGTTGGTTTTCACCCCTCCACTTT
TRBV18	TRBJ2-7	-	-	CVSSRGAGSEQYF	TGTGTCAGCTCACGCGGGGCCGGATCCGAGCAGTACTTC
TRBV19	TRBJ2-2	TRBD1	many	CASSEDRAAGELFF	TGTGCCAGTTCTGAGGACAGGGCTGCCGGGGAGCTGTTTTTT
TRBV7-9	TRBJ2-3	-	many	CASSLDSTSTDTQYF	TGTGCCAGCAGCTTAGATAGTACTAGCACAGATACGCAGTATTTT
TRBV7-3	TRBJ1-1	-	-	CASSFEKGTEAFF	TGTGCCAGCAGCTTTGAGAAGGGCACTGAAGCTTTCTTT
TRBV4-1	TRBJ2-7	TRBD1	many	CASSQEWAGGDYEQYF	TGCGCCAGCAGCCAAGAATGGGCAGGGGGCGACTACGAGCAGTACTTC
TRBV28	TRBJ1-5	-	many	CASRPNPGNQPQHF	TGTGCCAGCAGACCAAATCCGGGAAATCAGCCCCAGCATTTT
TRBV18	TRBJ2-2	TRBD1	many	CASSRDRDTGELFF	TGTGCCAGCTCACGTGACAGGGACACCGGGGAGCTGTTTTTT
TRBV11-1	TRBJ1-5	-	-	CSSSSAPTWDILSNQPQHF	TGTTCCAGCAGCTCGGCCCCGACATGGGACATCCTAAGCAATCAGCCCCAGCATTTT
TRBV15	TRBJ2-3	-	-	CATSTRGGSDTQYF	TGTGCCACCAGCACAAGAGGGGGTTCGGATACGCAGTATTTT
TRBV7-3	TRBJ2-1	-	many	CASGPGGDEQFF	TGTGCCAGCGGCCCCGGCGGCGATGAGCAGTTCTTC
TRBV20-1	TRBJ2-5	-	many	CSARDRREWTQYF	TGCAGTGCTAGAGATCGCCGGGAGTGGACCCAGTACTTC
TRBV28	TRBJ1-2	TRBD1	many	CASSPSQGAGGYTF	TGTGCCAGCAGTCCCTCACAGGGGGCGGGCGGCTACACCTTC
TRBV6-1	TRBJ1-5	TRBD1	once	CASWDRANQPHHF	TGTGCCAGCTGGGACAGGGCGAATCAGCCCCATCATTTT
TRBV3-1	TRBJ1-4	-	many	CASSPQTGIEKLFF	TGTGCCAGCAGCCCCCAGACGGGGATTGAAAAACTGTTTTTT
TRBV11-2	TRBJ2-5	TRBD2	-	CASSLDPSGIESQYF	TGTGCCAGCAGCTTAGATCCTAGCGGGATAGAGTCCCAGTACTTC
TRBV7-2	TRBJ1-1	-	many	CASSLGWGTEAFF	TGTGCCAGCAGCTTAGGTTGGGGCACTGAAGCTTTCTTT
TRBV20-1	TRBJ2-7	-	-	CSASFDSYELYF	TGCAGTGCTAGTTTTGACAGCTACGAGCTGTACTTC
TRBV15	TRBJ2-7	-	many	CATSRSRDIEQYF	TGTGCCACCAGCAGATCCCGGGACATCGAGCAGTACTTC
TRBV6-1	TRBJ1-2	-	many	CASRHGTERHYGYTF	TGTGCCAGCAGACACGGGACGGAGAGGCACTATGGCTACACCTTC
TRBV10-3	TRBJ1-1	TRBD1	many	CAISESGTGMNTEAFF	TGTGCCATCAGTGAATCCGGGACAGGCATGAACACTGAAGCTTTCTTT
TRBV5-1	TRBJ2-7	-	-	CASSLIGFEQYF	TGCGCCAGCAGCTTAATAGGGTTCGAGCAGTACTTC
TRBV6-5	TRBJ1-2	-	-	CASSYSIAGSYGYTF	TGTGCCAGCAGTTACTCGATTGCTGGGTCTTATGGCTACACCTTC
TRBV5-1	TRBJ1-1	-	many	CASSLRNTEAFF	TGCGCCAGCAGCTTGAGGAACACTGAAGCTTTCTTT
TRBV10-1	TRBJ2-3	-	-	CASSVRSDDRQYF	TGCGCCAGCAGTGTCCGGAGCGATGATAGGCAGTATTTT
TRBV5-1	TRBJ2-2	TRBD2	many	CASSLDLAGNTGELFF	TGCGCCAGCAGCTTGGATCTAGCGGGAAACACCGGGGAGCTGTTTTTT
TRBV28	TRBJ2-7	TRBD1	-	CASSSGQVVTYEQYF	TGTGCCAGCAGCTCCGGACAGGTGGTAACCTACGAGCAGTACTTC
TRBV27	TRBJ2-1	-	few	CATSRHGYNEQFF	TGTGCCACCAGCCGGCATGGATACAATGAGCAGTTCTTC
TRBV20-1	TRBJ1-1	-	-	CSWTRGTEAFF	TGCAGCTGGACAAGGGGAACTGAAGCTTTCTTT
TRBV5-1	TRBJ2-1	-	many	CASSLRERLGEQFF	TGCGCCAGCAGCTTGCGGGAGCGGTTGGGCGAGCAGTTCTTC
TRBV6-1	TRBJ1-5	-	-	CVSSEGDGSFGNQPQHF	TGTGTCAGCAGTGAAGGTGACGGGAGTTTTGGCAATCAGCCCCAGCATTTT
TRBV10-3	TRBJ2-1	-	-	CAISERGSVSRSSYNEQFF	TGTGCCATCAGTGAGAGGGGTAGTGTGAGCCGAAGCTCCTACAATGAGCAGTTCTTC
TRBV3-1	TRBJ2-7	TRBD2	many	CASSQVLAGGSEQYF	TGTGCCAGCAGCCAAGTACTAGCGGGAGGTAGTGAGCAGTACTTC
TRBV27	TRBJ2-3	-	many	CASSPGADTQYF	TGTGCCAGCAGCCCAGGGGCAGATACGCAGTATTTT
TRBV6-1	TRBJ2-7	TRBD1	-	CASSLVRTGGFEQYF	TGTGCCAGCAGTTTAGTACGGACAGGGGGGTTTGAGCAGTACTTC
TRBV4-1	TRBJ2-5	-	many	CASSHWGIQETQYF	TGCGCCAGCAGCCACTGGGGAATTCAAGAGACCCAGTACTTC
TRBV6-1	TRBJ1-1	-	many	CASIPRVGLGVNTEAFF	TGTGCCAGCATCCCCCGGGTGGGGCTCGGGGTGAACACTGAAGCTTTCTTT
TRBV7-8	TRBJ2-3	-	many	CASSSPQGADTQYF	TGTGCCAGCAGCTCCCCCCAAGGGGCAGATACGCAGTATTTT
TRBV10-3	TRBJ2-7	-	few	CAISGSYEQYF	TGTGCCATCAGTGGTAGCTACGAGCAGTACTTC
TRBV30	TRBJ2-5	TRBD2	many	CAFRTSGAQETQYF	TGTGCCTTCCGGACTAGCGGGGCTCAAGAGACCCAGTACTTC
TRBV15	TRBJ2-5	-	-	CATSRGQGRGSETQYF	TGTGCCACCAGCAGAGGGCAGGGCAGGGGATCAGAGACCCAGTACTTC
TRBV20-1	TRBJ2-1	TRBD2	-	CSGYSGGQSSYNEQFF	TGCAGTGGATATAGCGGGGGCCAGAGCTCCTACAATGAGCAGTTCTTC
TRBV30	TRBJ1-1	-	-	CAWSIQDSGNTEAFF	TGTGCCTGGAGTATCCAGGACAGTGGCAACACTGAAGCTTTCTTT
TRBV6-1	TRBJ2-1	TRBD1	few	CASSETGVNEQFF	TGTGCCAGCAGCGAGACAGGGGTCAATGAGCAGTTCTTC
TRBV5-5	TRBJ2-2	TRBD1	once	CASSPPGQFPTGELFF	TGTGCCAGCAGCCCACCGGGACAGTTCCCAACCGGGGAGCTGTTTTTT
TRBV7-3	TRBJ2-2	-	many	CASSYEGAGELFF	TGTGCCAGCAGCTACGAGGGGGCCGGGGAGCTGTTTTTT